Following are 29 T cell receptor beta chains from one sample sequenced in a study of human versus mouse CDR3 diversity and MHC coevolution. Produced via immunoSEQ multiplex PCR; TCRdb's table is partial and in-frame only. Of about 73,000 clones detected, 80% to 95% appear once; the ten largest clones hold roughly 0.15%. Input material: naive CD4+ T cells from blood. Documented subset: CD45RO-negative CD62L-positive naive CD4 T cells. Receptors originate from a person between 30 and 69 years old in good health.

The gene calls are TRBV28 and TRBJ2-2; D unresolved. V was pared by 6 bases and J by 4 bases, with 6 bases between. Germline loops: CDR1 MDHEN, CDR2 SYDVKM. This CDR3 region has 12 residues. The CDR3, as DNA: TGTGCCAGCAGCCGGTTCACCGGGGAGCTGTTTTTT. This translates into CASSRFTGELFF.

This chain uses TRBV5-1 with TRBJ1-1, with unresolved D. This CDR3 contains 14 residues. The ends were cut back, 4 bases at V and 6 bases at J, with 16 bases in the middle. Germline CDR1 and CDR2: SGHRS and YFSETQ. In nucleotides, the CDR3 is TGCGCCAGCAGCAGAATCACCCAGGCCGCTGAAGCTTTCTTT. Its protein is CASSRITQAAEAFF.

The chain combines TRBV5-4 with TRBJ2-7; 8 bases map to TRBD1. The CDR3 has 13 residues. The V and J ends lost 4 bases and 3 bases, in that order; junction bases with no gene match: 3. Germline CDR1 SGHNT, CDR2 YYREEE (reference sequence). The CDR3 coding sequence is TGTGCCAGCAGCGGAACAGGGGGCTACGAGCAGTACTTC. Protein sequence: CASSGTGGYEQYF.

This chain uses TRBV28 with TRBJ1-5; TRBD1 aligns across 7 bases. Germline values: CDR1 MDHEN, CDR2 SYDVKM. The CDR3 is 14 amino acids. V shed 6 bases, J shed 2 bases, and the junction held 4 bases outside the gene matches. The CDR3 spells CASSPGGRNQPQHF. CDR3 nucleotide sequence: TGTGCCAGCAGCCCAGGGGGGCGCAATCAGCCCCAGCATTTT.

This chain connects TRBV30 to TRBJ2-1, with D hard to call. The CDR3 loop spans 13 amino acids. The V gene lost 0 bases and the J gene lost 2 bases, with 5 bases spanning the gap. Per germline, CDR1 GTSNPN and CDR2 SVGIG (reference sequence). CDR3 nucleotide sequence: TGTGCCTGGAGTGTTGGGCCCTACAATGAGCAGTTCTTC. Encoded protein: CAWSVGPYNEQFF. Together with reference TRBV30 and TRBJ2-1, the CDR3 gives the full variable domain: SQTIHQWPATLVQPVGSPLSLECTVEGTSNPNLYWYRQAAGRGLQLLFYSVGIGQISSEVPQNLSASRPQDRQFILSSKKLLLSDSGFYLCAWSVGPYNEQFFGPGTRLTVL.

This chain uses TRBV5-1 with TRBJ1-4; D not resolved. Trimming cost V 0 bases and J 3 bases, with 9 bases left between them. Looked up from germline, CDR1 is SGHRS and CDR2 is YFSETQ. The CDR3 sequence is 15 residues long. For the CDR3, the DNA is TGCGCCAGCAGCTTGGATGGGGAGGCTAATGAAAAACTGTTTTTT. This gives the protein CASSLDGEANEKLFF.

The gene calls are TRBV5-1 and TRBJ2-3; 14 bases are a match to TRBD2. Germline CDR1 SGHRS, CDR2 YFSETQ. The CDR3 is 18 amino acids. V was clipped by 3 bases and J by 6 bases; unmatched bases: 12. The chain's CDR3 is CASSSPPGLAGAPDTQYF. The CDR3 DNA follows: TGCGCCAGCAGCTCTCCACCGGGACTAGCGGGAGCACCGGATACGCAGTATTTT.

This chain connects TRBV7-9 to TRBJ1-1, with D maybe TRBD1 (6 bases). CDR3 length: 14 residues. Trimming removed 5 bases at V and 0 bases at J, with 10 bases between. Germline V lookup: CDR1 SEHNR, CDR2 FQNEAQ (reference sequence). CDR3 coding DNA: TGTGCCAGCAGCCAGGGGTTGGTGAACACTGAAGCTTTCTTT. Its protein product is CASSQGLVNTEAFF.

The chain's CDR3 is CAWSTGLASEQFF. CDR3 in DNA: TGTGCCTGGAGTACTGGACTAGCCAGTGAGCAGTTCTTC. The chain carries TRBV30 and TRBJ2-1; the match to TRBD2 covers 8 bases. The junction had 6 bases not matched to a gene; V was cut back by 2 bases and J by 9 bases. The V gene's germline CDR1 is GTSNPN and CDR2 SVGIG (reference sequence). The CDR3 runs 13 residues.

This sequence joins TRBV5-8 and TRBJ2-1; D remains unclear. Germline V gives CDR1 SGHTS, CDR2 YDEGEE. The CDR3 extends over 13 amino acids. V lost 1 base and J lost 6, with 8 bases in between. CDR3 nucleotide sequence: TGTGCCAGCAGCTTGAAACAGTCCAATGAGCAGTTCTTC. Encoded protein: CASSLKQSNEQFF.

This CDR3 reads CASRNPASYEQYF. DNA of the CDR3: TGTGCCAGCAGAAATCCCGCCAGCTACGAGCAGTACTTC. The chain uses TRBV11-2 and TRBJ2-7; D is undetermined. The CDR3 runs 13 residues. V gave up 6 bases and J gave up 3 bases, with 12 bases separating them. Germline assignment: CDR1 SGHAT and CDR2 FQNNGV.

As for this clone: Mismatch with germline at one junction end may stem from a read error. CDR3 amino acids: CATAPGLARNIQYF. The CDR3 DNA follows: TGTGCCACTGCTCCGGGACTAGCCAGAAACATTCAGTACTTC. The V gene is TRBV11-2, the J gene TRBJ2-4, with 9 bases identical to TRBD2. This CDR3 contains 14 residues. Per the germline V gene, CDR1 is SGHAT and CDR2 is FQNNGV.

This chain joins TRBV2 and TRBJ2-1; 7 nucleotides line up with TRBD2. The ends lost 5 bases at V and 8 bases at J; junction bases unmatched: 9. CDR1 is SNHLY, CDR2 FYNNEI, per germline. CDR3 size: 14 residues. The CDR3 loop is CASSMGQLAHEQFF. As DNA, the CDR3 is TGTGCCAGCAGTATGGGTCAACTAGCGCATGAGCAGTTCTTC.

The chain carries TRBV28 and TRBJ2-4, with TRBD2 as a possible D gene (7 bases). The V gene's germline CDR1 is MDHEN and CDR2 SYDVKM. V was pared by 7 bases and J by 9 bases, with 22 bases between. This CDR3 is built from 15 residues. The CDR3 reads CASTQTGVGRGIQYF. CDR3 sequence (DNA): TGTGCCAGCACCCAGACAGGTGTTGGGAGGGGCATTCAGTACTTC.

The genes are TRBV15 and TRBJ2-5; 7 bases map to TRBD2. This CDR3 comprises 15 residues. The germline V gene has CDR1 LNHNV and CDR2 YYDKDF (reference sequence). V gave up 0 bases and J gave up 11 bases; unmatched junction bases: 12. The CDR3 nucleotides read TGTGCCACCAGCAGAGATTGGCTAGCGGCTACCCAGCAGTACTTC. Protein product: CATSRDWLAATQQYF.

The chain has TRBV6-1 and TRBJ1-3, with D perhaps TRBD1 (6 bases). This CDR3 is built from 13 residues. The ends were cut back, 7 bases at V and 4 bases at J, with 11 bases in the middle. Germline values: CDR1 MNHNS, CDR2 SASEGT. The CDR3 spells CASIDRSGNTIYF. DNA of the CDR3: TGTGCCAGCATTGACAGGTCCGGAAACACCATATATTTT.

The rearrangement uses TRBV10-3 and TRBJ2-5; tentatively, D is TRBD1 (6 bases). The CDR3 extends over 15 amino acids. The ends were cut back, 5 bases at V and 1 base at J, with 14 bases in the middle. Germline CDR1 ENHRY, CDR2 SYGVKD. CDR3 region: CAISPHDRSQETQYF. In DNA, the CDR3 is TGTGCCATCAGTCCTCACGACAGGTCCCAAGAGACCCAGTACTTC.

This clone was picked up one time. CDR3 loop: CASRNRGDSRYTQYF. The CDR3 bases are TGTGCCAGTAGGAACAGGGGCGATTCTCGGTATACGCAGTATTTT. V and J are TRBV19 and TRBJ2-3; 7 bases line up with TRBD1. Germline V gives CDR1 LNHDA, CDR2 SQIVND (reference sequence). This CDR3 has 15 residues. Trimming removed 6 bases from V and 7 bases from J; junction bases left unmatched: 13.

V and J are TRBV4-1 and TRBJ1-1, with TRBD1 matching 8 bases. CDR3 length: 15 residues. V lost 3 bases and J lost 0; bases outside the gene matches: 3. The germline CDR1 and CDR2 sequences are MGHRA and YSYEKL. The CDR3 loop reads CASSHPGGLNTEAFF. In nucleotides, the CDR3 is TGCGCCAGCAGCCACCCAGGGGGCTTGAACACTGAAGCTTTCTTT.

Written as DNA, the CDR3 is TGCGCCAGCAGCGCACAGAGGGCCCCTACAGATACGCAGTATTTT. This encodes CASSAQRAPTDTQYF. This chain connects TRBV4-1 to TRBJ2-3, with a tentative D call TRBD2 (5 bases). Between the trimmed V and J ends, which lost 5 bases and 3 bases, there was a span of 15 bases. The CDR3 is made up of 15 amino acids. The germline CDR1 and CDR2 sequences are MGHRA and YSYEKL.

This sequence joins TRBV5-6 and TRBJ1-2; D perhaps matches TRBD1 (5 bases). V was clipped by 4 bases and J by 1 base, with 11 bases between them. The CDR3 consists of 14 residues. Germline CDR1 is SGHDT and CDR2 is YYEEEE. Here the CDR3 reads CASSPQGINYGYTF. The CDR3 DNA sequence: TGTGCCAGCAGCCCGCAGGGTATTAACTATGGCTACACCTTC.

The chain is built from TRBV4-1 and TRBJ2-7; 8 bases align to TRBD2. Germline V gene data show CDR1 as MGHRA and CDR2 as YSYEKL. V gave up 4 bases and J gave up 3 bases; unmatched junction bases: 14. CDR3 size: 17 residues. The CDR3 DNA follows: TGCGCCAGCAGCCTCTCAAGCGGGAGTCGGGCAGGCTACGAGCAGTACTTC. Residues: CASSLSSGSRAGYEQYF.

This clone was seen once. CDR3 sequence: CASSLGAFGTDTQYF. The CDR3 DNA is TGCGCCAGCAGCTTGGGGGCGTTTGGCACAGATACGCAGTATTTT. This chain joins TRBV5-1 and TRBJ2-3, with D hard to call. V lost 0 bases, J lost 1 base, and 9 bases lay in between. The CDR3 loop spans 15 amino acids. Per germline, CDR1 SGHRS and CDR2 YFSETQ.

The rearrangement links TRBV10-3 to TRBJ2-5; D perhaps matches TRBD2 (5 bases). Germline CDR1 and CDR2: ENHRY and SYGVKD. This CDR3 has 13 amino acids. V was clipped by 2 bases and J by 5 bases, with 9 bases between them. The CDR3 region is CAISEGERETQYF. For the CDR3, the DNA is TGTGCCATCAGTGAGGGGGAGCGGGAGACCCAGTACTTC.

The chain carries TRBV6-5 and TRBJ1-2, with 7 bases aligning to TRBD1. The V gene end was trimmed by 7 bases and the J gene end by 1 base; junction bases not matched to a gene: 6. The CDR3 runs 14 residues. CDR1 is MNHEY and CDR2 is SVGAGI in the germline V gene. This chain's CDR3 is CASTRGQFNYGYTF. Written as DNA, the CDR3 is TGTGCCAGCACCCGGGGACAGTTTAACTATGGCTACACCTTC.

The CDR3 protein is CASSSGQRIDGYTF. CDR3 nucleotide sequence: TGTGCCAGCAGCTCCGGACAGCGGATCGATGGCTACACCTTC. The chain recombines TRBV7-8 with TRBJ1-2; a possible D gene is TRBD1 (6 bases). Germline values: CDR1 SGHVS, CDR2 FQNEAQ. With 4 bases removed from V and 6 bases from J, the gap between germline ends came to 15 bases. The CDR3 sequence is 14 residues long.

This chain uses TRBV28 with TRBJ2-3; TRBD1 matches 7 bases. The ends lost 6 bases at V and 9 bases at J; junction bases unmatched: 12. Germline lookup yields CDR1 MDHEN and CDR2 SYDVKM. The length of the CDR3 is 14 residues. The DNA for the CDR3 is TGTGCCAGCAGCCCAACCGGTCAGGGGGACACGCAGTATTTT. Its protein is CASSPTGQGDTQYF.

This chain joins TRBV23-1 and TRBJ2-3, with a weak D call TRBD2 (5 bases). TRBV23-1 is filed as an ORF, its function uncertain. Trimming shortened V by 6 bases and J by 0 bases, and 19 bases separated the two germline ends. This CDR3 spans 17 amino acids. CDR3 residues: CASRFTGGPSSTDTQYF. The DNA of the CDR3 is TGCGCCAGCAGGTTTACCGGCGGGCCCTCTAGCACAGATACGCAGTATTTT.

The chain uses TRBV12-5 and TRBJ2-1; 11 nucleotides line up with TRBD2. In germline, CDR1 is LGHNT, CDR2 FRNRAP. The length of the CDR3 is 17 residues. V gave up 5 bases and J gave up 2 bases; unmatched junction bases: 8. Here the CDR3 reads CASGLRLAGRTYNEQFF. In DNA, the CDR3 is TGTGCTAGTGGTCTCAGACTAGCGGGACGGACCTACAATGAGCAGTTCTTC.